The 2 T cell receptor beta chains below all came from one sample that was sequenced in a study of T cell responses to AZD1222 COVID-19 vaccine (dated by TCRdb to the early 2020s). Receptors were amplified or captured by the immunoSEQ multiplex PCR assay. TCRdb stores this immuneACCESS table with in-frame sequences only. Part of the clones is absent; in the studies checked, under half of the shortfall reflects unresolved V genes, and no reason is known for the rest. The sample records 90,000 to 100,000 clones, about 90% of which are singletons. The biggest ten clones account for roughly 15% of the sample. The meaning of the sample's time point label: about 28 days (+/-7) after the second vaccine dose. The material sequenced was peripheral blood, taken 28 days after the second AZD1222 dose. The source is an adult who received the AZD1222 COVID-19 vaccine.

J is TRBJ2-7 and V is TRBV15; D ambiguous. This CDR3 contains 13 residues. The germline V gene encodes CDR1 LNHNV and CDR2 YYDKDF (reference sequence). With 0 bases removed from V and 3 bases from J, the gap between germline ends came to 6 bases. CDR3 bases: TGTGCCACCAGCAGAGATGTAAGCTACGAGCAGTACTTC. Its translation: CATSRDVSYEQYF.

The chain joins TRBV11-1 to TRBJ2-7; 12 bases align to TRBD2. Germline loops: CDR1 SGHAT, CDR2 FQDESV (reference sequence). V was clipped by 5 bases and J by 2 bases; unmatched bases: 4. CDR3 size: 15 residues. CDR3 nucleotides: TGTGCCAGCAGCCCGAGGACTAGCGGGACCTACGAGCAGTACTTC. Amino acids: CASSPRTSGTYEQYF.